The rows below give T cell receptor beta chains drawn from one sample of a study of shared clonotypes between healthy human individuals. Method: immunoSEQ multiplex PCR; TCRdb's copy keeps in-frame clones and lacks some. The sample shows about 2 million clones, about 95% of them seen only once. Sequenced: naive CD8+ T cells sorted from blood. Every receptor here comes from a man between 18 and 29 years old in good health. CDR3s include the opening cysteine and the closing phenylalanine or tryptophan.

CDR3: CASSSPGTANYGYTF
V: TRBV7-9
length: 15

CDR3: CASSLGDRPYEQYF
V: TRBV7-6
length: 14

CDR3: CASSEARGGGEKYEQYF
V: TRBV6-1
length: 17

CDR3: CASSLDNSYTEAFF
V: TRBV7-2
length: 14

CDR3: CASSPGGFGQPQHF
V: TRBV9
length: 14

CDR3: CASSVDPDPNYGYTF
V: TRBV9
length: 15

CDR3: CASRPRQGAPQINYGYTF
V: TRBV19
length: 18

CDR3: CASSFGQGDLTEAFF
V: TRBV7-9
length: 15

CDR3: CASSLSPYNEQFF
V: TRBV7-9
length: 13

CDR3: CASSLRLSPGFSAEAFF
V: TRBV27
length: 17

CDR3: CASSLRGLRTNEKLFF
V: TRBV11-2
length: 16

CDR3: CASSRTGTGTPYEQYF
V: TRBV18
length: 16

CDR3: CASSLGPGTSGYEQYF
V: TRBV27
length: 16

CDR3: CASSLGVTNYEQYF
V: TRBV13
length: 14

CDR3: CASSLGSGDSAGNTIYF
V: TRBV7-9
length: 17

CDR3: CASSEWGETSQETQYF
V: TRBV2
length: 16

CDR3: CASNIREERSSDADTQYF
V: TRBV21-1
length: 18

CDR3: CASSIKGREGAALNTGELFF
V: TRBV19
length: 20